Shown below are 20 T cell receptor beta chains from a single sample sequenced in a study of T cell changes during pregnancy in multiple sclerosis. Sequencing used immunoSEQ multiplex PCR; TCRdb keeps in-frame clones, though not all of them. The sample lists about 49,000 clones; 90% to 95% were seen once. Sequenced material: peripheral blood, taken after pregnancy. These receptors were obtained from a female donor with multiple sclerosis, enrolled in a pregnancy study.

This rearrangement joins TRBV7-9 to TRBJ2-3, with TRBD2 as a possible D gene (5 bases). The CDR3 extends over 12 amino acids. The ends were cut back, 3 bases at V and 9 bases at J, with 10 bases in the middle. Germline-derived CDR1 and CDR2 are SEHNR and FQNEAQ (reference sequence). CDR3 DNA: TGTGCCAGCAGCTTTTTACTAGGCACGCAGTATTTT. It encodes CASSFLLGTQYF.

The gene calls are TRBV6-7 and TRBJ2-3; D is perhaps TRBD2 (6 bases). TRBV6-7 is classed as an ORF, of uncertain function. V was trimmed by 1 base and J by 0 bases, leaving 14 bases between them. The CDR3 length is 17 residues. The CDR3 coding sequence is TGTGCCAGCAGTTACTTTGGAGGAGGGTTTAGCACAGATACGCAGTATTTT. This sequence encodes CASSYFGGGFSTDTQYF.

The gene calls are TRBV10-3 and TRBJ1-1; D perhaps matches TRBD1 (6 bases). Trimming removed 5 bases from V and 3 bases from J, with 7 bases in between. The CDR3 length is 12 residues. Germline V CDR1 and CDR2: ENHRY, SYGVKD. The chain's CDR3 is CAISQGYTEAFF. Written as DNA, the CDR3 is TGTGCCATCAGTCAGGGGTACACTGAAGCTTTCTTT.

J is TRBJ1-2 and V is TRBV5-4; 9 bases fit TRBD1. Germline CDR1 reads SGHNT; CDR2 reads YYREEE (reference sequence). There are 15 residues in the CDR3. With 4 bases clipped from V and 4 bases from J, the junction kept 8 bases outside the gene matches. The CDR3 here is CASSPGQGGGYGYTF. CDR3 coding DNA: TGTGCCAGCAGCCCGGGACAGGGAGGTGGCTATGGCTACACCTTC.

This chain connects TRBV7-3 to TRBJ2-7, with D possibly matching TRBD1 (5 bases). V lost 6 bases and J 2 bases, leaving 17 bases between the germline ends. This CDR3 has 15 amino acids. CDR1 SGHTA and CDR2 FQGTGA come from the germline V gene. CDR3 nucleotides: TGTGCCAGCAGATTTTTTTTCGACAGAGCCTACGAGCAGTACTTC. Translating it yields CASRFFFDRAYEQYF.

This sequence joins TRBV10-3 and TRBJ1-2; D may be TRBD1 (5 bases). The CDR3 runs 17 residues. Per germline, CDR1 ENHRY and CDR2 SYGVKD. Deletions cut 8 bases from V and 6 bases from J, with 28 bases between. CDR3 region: CAISPRVPGGLTHGYTF. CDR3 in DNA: TGTGCCATCTCCCCTCGGGTTCCGGGGGGACTGACCCATGGCTACACCTTC.

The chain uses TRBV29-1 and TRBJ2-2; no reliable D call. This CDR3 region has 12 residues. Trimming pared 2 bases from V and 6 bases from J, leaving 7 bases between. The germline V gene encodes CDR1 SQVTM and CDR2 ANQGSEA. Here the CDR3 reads CSVESGPGELFF. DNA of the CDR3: TGCAGCGTTGAAAGTGGGCCCGGGGAGCTGTTTTTT.

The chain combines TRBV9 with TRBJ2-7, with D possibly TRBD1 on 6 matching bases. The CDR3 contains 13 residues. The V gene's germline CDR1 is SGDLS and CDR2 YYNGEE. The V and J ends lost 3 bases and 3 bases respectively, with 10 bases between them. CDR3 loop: CASSGQGNYEQYF. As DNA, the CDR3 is TGTGCCAGCAGCGGGCAGGGGAACTACGAGCAGTACTTC.

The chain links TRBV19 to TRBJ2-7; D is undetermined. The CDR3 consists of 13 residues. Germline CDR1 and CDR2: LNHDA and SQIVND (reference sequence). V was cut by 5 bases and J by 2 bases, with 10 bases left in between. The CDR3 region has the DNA TGTGCCAGTAGTGGCCCCCTTCCCTACGAGCAGTACTTC. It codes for CASSGPLPYEQYF.

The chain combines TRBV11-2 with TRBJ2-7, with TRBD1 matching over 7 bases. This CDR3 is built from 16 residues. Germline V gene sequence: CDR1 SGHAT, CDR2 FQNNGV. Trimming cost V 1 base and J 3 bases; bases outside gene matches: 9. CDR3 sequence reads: CASSLAGAGGYYEQYF. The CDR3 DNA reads TGTGCCAGCAGCTTAGCTGGGGCAGGGGGTTACTACGAGCAGTACTTC.

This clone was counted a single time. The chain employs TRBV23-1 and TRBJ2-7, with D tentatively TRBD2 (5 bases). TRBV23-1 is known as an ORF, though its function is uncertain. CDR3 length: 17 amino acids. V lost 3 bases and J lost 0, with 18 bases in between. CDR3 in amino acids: CASSHRTLTLGSYEQYF. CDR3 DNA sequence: TGCGCCAGCAGTCACCGGACTTTGACGCTCGGCTCCTACGAGCAGTACTTC.

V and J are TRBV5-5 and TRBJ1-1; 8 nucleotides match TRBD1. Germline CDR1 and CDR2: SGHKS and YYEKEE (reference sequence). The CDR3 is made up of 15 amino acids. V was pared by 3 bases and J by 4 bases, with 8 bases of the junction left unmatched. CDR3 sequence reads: CASSSRTGRGTEAFF. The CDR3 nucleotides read TGTGCCAGCAGCTCGAGGACAGGGCGCGGCACTGAAGCTTTCTTT.

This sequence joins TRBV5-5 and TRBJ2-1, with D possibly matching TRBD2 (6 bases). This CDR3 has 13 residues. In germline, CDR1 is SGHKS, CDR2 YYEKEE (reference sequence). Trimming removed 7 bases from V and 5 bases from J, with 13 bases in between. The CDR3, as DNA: TGTGCCAGCGTGGAGGGGATACACAATGAGCAGTTCTTC. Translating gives CASVEGIHNEQFF.

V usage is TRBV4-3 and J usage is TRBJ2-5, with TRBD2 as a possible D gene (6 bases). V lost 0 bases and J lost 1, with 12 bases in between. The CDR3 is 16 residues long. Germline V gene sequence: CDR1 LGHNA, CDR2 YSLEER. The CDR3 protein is CASSQDGAGSQETQYF. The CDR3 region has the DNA TGCGCCAGCAGCCAAGATGGGGCGGGGAGCCAAGAGACCCAGTACTTC.

The CDR3 DNA is TGTGCCAGCAGCTTCCGGGACAGGGTCCTCCTAAGCTCTGGAAACACCATATATTTT. As protein: CASSFRDRVLLSSGNTIYF. V gene TRBV5-6 combines with J gene TRBJ1-3; 9 bases match TRBD1. The V and J ends lost 2 bases and 0 bases, in that order; junction bases with no gene match: 12. The germline gives CDR1 SGHDT, CDR2 YYEEEE. The CDR3 contains 19 residues.

CDR3 bases: TGCAGCGTTGACCAGGAAGATGGCTACACCTTC. Protein sequence: CSVDQEDGYTF. V gene TRBV29-1 combines with J gene TRBJ1-2, with D unclear. Germline CDR1 and CDR2: SQVTM and ANQGSEA. Trimming left V 3 bases short and J 6 bases short, with 8 bases between. This CDR3 has 11 amino acids.

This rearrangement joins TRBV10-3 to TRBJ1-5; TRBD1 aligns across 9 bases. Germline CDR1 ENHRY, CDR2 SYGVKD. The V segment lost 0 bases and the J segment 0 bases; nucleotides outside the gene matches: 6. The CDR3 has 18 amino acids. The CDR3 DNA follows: TGTGCCATCAGTGAGTCGTACAGGGGGCTAAGTAGCAATCAGCCCCAGCATTTT. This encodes CAISESYRGLSSNQPQHF.

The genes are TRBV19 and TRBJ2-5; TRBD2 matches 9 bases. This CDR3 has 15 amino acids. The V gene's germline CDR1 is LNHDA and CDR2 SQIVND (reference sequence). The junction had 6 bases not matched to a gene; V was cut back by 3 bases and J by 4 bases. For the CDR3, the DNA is TGTGCCAGTAGTATTGGGCTAGCGGGGATAGAGACCCAGTACTTC. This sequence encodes CASSIGLAGIETQYF.

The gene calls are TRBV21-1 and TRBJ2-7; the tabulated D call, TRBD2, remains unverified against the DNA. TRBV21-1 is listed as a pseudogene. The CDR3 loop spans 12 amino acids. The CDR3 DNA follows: TGTGCCAGCAGCAACGTTTGTAATGAGCAGTACTTC. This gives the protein CASSNVCNEQYF.

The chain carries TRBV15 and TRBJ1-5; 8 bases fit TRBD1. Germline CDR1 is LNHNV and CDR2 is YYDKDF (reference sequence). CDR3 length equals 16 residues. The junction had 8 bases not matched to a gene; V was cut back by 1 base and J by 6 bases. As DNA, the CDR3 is TGTGCCACCAGCAGAGGACTGGACAGGGACGGTCAGCCCCAGCATTTT. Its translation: CATSRGLDRDGQPQHF.